This TCR beta chain was recovered during a study of T cell responses to AZD1222 COVID-19 vaccine. Trimming cost V 2 bases and J 7 bases; bases outside gene matches: 1. This CDR3 has 14 amino acids. From germline, CDR1 is SGHTA and CDR2 FQGNSA. Clones were read by immunoSEQ multiplex PCR, and TCRdb kept only the in-frame ones, dropping some. This repertoire shows about 180,000 clones, 75% to 90% found once; its top ten account for 4.3%. In its sample, this clone is medium-sized. The J gene is TRBJ1-4, the V gene TRBV7-2; 10 bases line up with TRBD1. The sequence was collected from an adult who received the MenACWY meningococcal vaccine as a control. Specimen: peripheral blood, collected 28 days after the second dose of the MenACWY control vaccine. The CDR3 DNA follows: TGTGCCAGCAGCTTAAGGACAGGGGGTGAAAAACTGTTTTTT. Translation gives CASSLRTGGEKLFF.